These 16 T cell receptor beta chains originate from one sample sequenced in a study of Ad26.COV2.S vaccination and SARS-CoV-2 variants. The treatment denotes: 15 to 20 received Ad26.COV2.S at low or high dose, single or two shots; several received placebo; per-sample allocation not given. Repertoires come from day 63 after the first vaccine or placebo injection. Assay: immunoSEQ multiplex PCR; the TCRdb copy retains only in-frame clones and omits some. The data show around 380,000 clones, with 75% to 90% seen just once and approximately 3.7% held by the top ten. The sequencing here drew on peripheral blood, taken in a trial of Ad26.COV2.S vaccine versus placebo. These receptors came from a person between 18 and 59 years old who received the Ad26.COV2.S COVID-19 vaccine or a placebo.

This clone was counted only a few times. The chain has TRBV1 and TRBJ1-1. TRBV1 is reported as a pseudogene. This CDR3 is 15 amino acids long. The CDR3 is CTSSRAKGGGTEAFF. For the CDR3, the DNA is TGCACCAGCAGCCGAGCAAAAGGAGGTGGTACTGAAGCTTTCTTT.

The V and J genes are TRBV6-1 and TRBJ2-1; D ambiguous. Trimming pared 1 base from V and 8 bases from J, leaving 18 bases between. The CDR3 totals 16 residues. Germline-derived CDR1 and CDR2 are MNHNS and SASEGT. The CDR3: CASSEVWEGIEDEQFF. Written as DNA, the CDR3 is TGTGCCAGCAGTGAAGTCTGGGAAGGGATTGAGGATGAGCAGTTCTTC.

V is TRBV6-5 and J is TRBJ2-7; D uncertain. Germline V lookup: CDR1 MNHEY, CDR2 SVGAGI. The CDR3 is made up of 12 amino acids. The V and J ends lost 6 bases and 5 bases respectively, with 11 bases between them. The CDR3 sequence: CASSPAAHEQYF. In nucleotides, the CDR3 is TGTGCCAGCAGCCCCGCGGCCCACGAGCAGTACTTC.

J is TRBJ2-1 and V is TRBV5-6, with D tentatively TRBD2 (5 bases). The CDR3 loop spans 12 amino acids. Trimming cost V 1 base and J 9 bases, with 8 bases left between them. In germline, CDR1 is SGHDT, CDR2 YYEEEE. The CDR3 DNA reads TGTGCCAGCAGCTTGTTGGGAGTTGAGCAGTTCTTC. This sequence encodes CASSLLGVEQFF.

This chain joins TRBV5-4 and TRBJ1-5; 12 bases are a match to TRBD1. This CDR3 comprises 15 residues. Germline V gene lookup returns CDR1 SGHNT and CDR2 YYREEE (reference sequence). The J segment lost 7 bases and the V segment lost 4 bases, leaving 6 bases of the junction unmatched. The CDR3 sequence: CASSPGQGAGQPQHF. CDR3 DNA sequence: TGTGCCAGCAGCCCGGGACAGGGGGCCGGACAGCCCCAGCATTTT.

This clone appeared a single time. The chain combines TRBV5-4 with TRBJ1-6; 10 bases agree with TRBD1. The V gene end was trimmed by 3 bases and the J gene end by 8 bases; junction bases not matched to a gene: 5. This CDR3 has 15 residues. Per the germline V gene, CDR1 is SGHNT and CDR2 is YYREEE (reference sequence). The CDR3 is CASSSRDRGDSPLHF. CDR3 nucleotides: TGTGCCAGCAGCTCCCGGGACAGGGGTGATTCACCCCTCCACTTT.

V gene TRBV5-1 combines with J gene TRBJ1-1, with 10 nucleotides matching TRBD1. There are 17 residues in the CDR3. Germline V gene data show CDR1 as SGHRS and CDR2 as YFSETQ. The V segment lost 6 bases and the J segment 3 bases; nucleotides outside the gene matches: 14. The CDR3 here is CASTPRGTGVKDTEAFF. CDR3 sequence (DNA): TGCGCCAGCACCCCCCGGGGGACAGGGGTTAAGGACACTGAAGCTTTCTTT.

The chain joins TRBV6-5 to TRBJ2-3; a possible D gene is TRBD2 (5 bases). With 4 bases removed from V and 0 bases from J, the gap between germline ends came to 11 bases. The CDR3 has 15 amino acids. Germline assignment: CDR1 MNHEY and CDR2 SVGAGI. CDR3 residues: CASSSVRTSTDTQYF. The CDR3 DNA reads as TGTGCCAGCAGTTCCGTTAGGACTAGCACAGATACGCAGTATTTT.

V is TRBV13 and J is TRBJ2-5; 8 bases match TRBD2. V lost 5 bases and J lost 2; bases outside the gene matches: 4. Germline CDR1 reads PRHDT; CDR2 reads FYEKMQ (reference sequence). The CDR3 sequence is 14 residues long. CDR3 sequence reads: CASSAGGAQETQYF. In DNA, the CDR3 is TGTGCCAGCAGCGCGGGGGGAGCACAAGAGACCCAGTACTTC.

J is TRBJ1-5 and V is TRBV20-1, with unresolved D. The V end was cut by 3 bases, the J end by 0 bases, with 6 bases between. Germline loops: CDR1 DFQATT, CDR2 SNEGSKA (reference sequence). This CDR3 is 13 amino acids long. DNA of the CDR3: TGCAGTGCTAGTGGCATTAGCAATCAGCCCCAGCATTTT. Amino acid sequence: CSASGISNQPQHF.

This chain links TRBV6-2 or TRBV6-3 with TRBJ1-3, with D unresolved. CDR3 size: 18 residues. Trimming stripped 0 bases from V and 2 bases from J, with 17 bases between. Germline V CDR1 and CDR2: MNHEY, SVGEGT. CDR3 region: CASSYSLDIGVPGNTIYF. The CDR3 bases are TGTGCCAGCAGTTACTCCCTAGACATTGGGGTTCCTGGAAACACCATATATTTT.

V is TRBV2 and J is TRBJ1-4; D is uncertain. The germline V gene encodes CDR1 SNHLY and CDR2 FYNNEI. There are 14 residues in the CDR3. With 6 bases removed from V and 8 bases from J, the gap between germline ends came to 16 bases. CDR3 protein: CASRPTTMAEKLFF. CDR3 bases: TGTGCCAGCAGGCCCACAACCATGGCGGAAAAACTGTTTTTT.

This chain joins TRBV27 and TRBJ2-1; 11 bases agree with TRBD2. CDR1 and CDR2 from the germline V gene are MNHEY and SMNVEV (reference sequence). V was pared by 6 bases and J by 10 bases, with 11 bases of the junction left unmatched. The CDR3 has 15 amino acids. The CDR3 bases are TGTGCCAGCAGCCCTAGCGGGGGGCCTCGTCTGGAGCAGTTCTTC. This encodes CASSPSGGPRLEQFF.

This chain joins TRBV10-3 and TRBJ2-6, with D maybe TRBD1 (6 bases). This CDR3 contains 17 residues. V gave up 7 bases and J gave up 4 bases, with 20 bases separating them. Germline CDR1 reads ENHRY; CDR2 reads SYGVKD. The CDR3 DNA sequence: TGTGCCATCATGGGAATGACAGGCCTACCAGGGGCCAACGTCCTGACTTTC. Its translation is CAIMGMTGLPGANVLTF.

The chain carries TRBV5-1 and TRBJ2-7; the D gene is possibly TRBD1 (7 bases). Between the trimmed V and J ends, which lost 1 base and 1 base, there was a span of 15 bases. There are 16 residues in the CDR3. Germline V lookup: CDR1 SGHRS, CDR2 YFSETQ. The CDR3 sequence is CASSLFQGGNSYEQYF. The CDR3 bases are TGCGCCAGCAGCTTGTTTCAGGGGGGAAATTCCTACGAGCAGTACTTC.

This clone turned up a few times. The chain employs TRBV13 and TRBJ1-3; D ambiguous. In germline, CDR1 is PRHDT, CDR2 FYEKMQ (reference sequence). Trimming pared 4 bases from V and 1 base from J, leaving 8 bases between. The CDR3 length is 14 residues. The CDR3 sequence: CASSSGLSGNTIYF. Here the CDR3 DNA reads TGTGCCAGCAGCTCCGGCCTTTCTGGAAACACCATATATTTT.